This T cell receptor (beta chain) was recovered during a study of blood T cell repertoires in COVID-19. Whole-study context: COVID-19 samples from acute and convalescent phases originated in the United States, Italy and Spain. PBMCs, B-cell-depleted T cells, or T cells were the source of the cDNA or gDNA that made up the material.

CDR1 LGHNA and CDR2 YNFKEQ come from the germline V gene. V shed 1 base and J shed 3 bases, with 15 bases lying between them. The CDR3 contains 16 residues. As handled by the study authors: How many nucleated cells were present was estimated from reference gene primer amplification. TCRdb's copy holds only in-frame clones and misses some; the assay was immunoSEQ multiplex PCR. V, J and clone size are taken as reported in that table, and D and trimming were inferred from the DNA itself. The sample shows approximately 160,000 clones, 70% to 90% of them seen only once. This clonotype was sampled from a man in his fifties or sixties with active or convalescent COVID-19. This chain connects TRBV4-2 to TRBJ2-5; D is possibly TRBD2 (5 bases). Input material: peripheral blood. The DNA of the CDR3 is TGTGCCAGCAGCCAAGGTGCCGGGGTTGAGGAAGAGACCCAGTACTTC. Amino acid sequence: CASSQGAGVEEETQYF.